This record covers a single T cell receptor beta chain. Its target is not known. The data were produced by immunoSEQ multiplex PCR, yet TCRdb's version contains in-frame clones alone and is incomplete. The data hold approximately 140,000 clones, with around 90% observed a single time. The sample is drawn from a study of T cell responses to AZD1222 COVID-19 vaccine. Study-wide results and limits: Dominant at 160-218 and 743-854, vaccine-associated CD4 TCRs also spanned spike. Sampling captured repertoires only after the peak T cell response.

Trimming removed 5 bases from V and 7 bases from J; junction bases left unmatched: 4. The germline gives CDR1 GTSNPN, CDR2 SVGIG (reference sequence). The CDR3 totals 13 residues. This TCR was sampled from an adult in good health. This sample comprised peripheral blood, obtained on day 0 of MenACWY control vaccination. The chain recombines TRBV30 with TRBJ1-6, with TRBD1 identical over 8 bases. CDR3 sequence (DNA): TGTGCCTGGGACCGGGACAGGAATTCACCCCTCCACTTT. Encoded protein: CAWDRDRNSPLHF.